This T cell receptor (beta chain) was profiled in a study of blood T cell repertoires in COVID-19. Data came from immunoSEQ multiplex PCR; TCRdb stores just in-frame clones and leaves some out. Of about 50,000 clones in the sample, 90% to 95% were seen once. The germline gives CDR1 MNHEY, CDR2 SVGAGI. CDR3 length equals 15 residues. V was cut by 7 bases and J by 0 bases, with 14 bases left in between. This rearrangement joins TRBV6-5 to TRBJ2-3; D possibly corresponds to TRBD1 (5 bases). The receptor comes from a woman older than 75 with acute or convalescent COVID-19. Sequencing input: peripheral blood. As DNA, the CDR3 is TGTGCCAGCAAGCGAGACAGAGCGAGCACAGATACGCAGTATTTT. It yields the protein CASKRDRASTDTQYF.